The source of this T cell receptor beta chain is a study of cytomegalovirus exposure and HLA in healthy donors (dated by TCRdb to the late 2010s). About the investigation overall: An earlier analysis of several hundred of the donors reported roughly 300 Gb of sequence data and around 120 million unique TCR beta sequences from about 200 million T cells. An early release that covered 640 HLA-typed donors contained approximately 300 gigabases of sequencing data and some 87 million unique TCR sequences. Of the roughly 410 genotyped donors, 81% were placed in the genetic ancestry cluster associated with self-reported Caucasian donors. The study was designed to test whether signatures of past pathogen exposure could be identified by cataloging public T cell receptors. The T cell repertoires of several hundred subjects were profiled by immunosequencing and related to cytomegalovirus serostatus. In addition to the first cohort of 500 to 850 subjects, a separate validation cohort of 120 different subjects was used. To predict cytomegalovirus infection status, the study combined high-throughput TCR immunosequencing, statistical association of individual TCRs with disease status, and machine learning. To study patterns of TCR occurrence, a later analysis re-analyzed previously published TCR beta repertoires from 700 or so donors and added high-resolution HLA genotyping. In the later analysis, no new phenotypic data were used to find candidate immune exposures; instead, reliance was placed on TCR beta sequences and their occurrence across donors. To decide whether each TCR beta V gene segment behaved as functional or pseudogenic, an earlier analysis of some 600 of the donors relied on high-throughput TCR beta sequencing. Donor age, sex, ethnicity and CMV serostatus were compiled together with the repertoire data. A later genetic analysis took genome-wide SNP genotypes for about 65% of the 666 donors and used that subset as a discovery cohort. All discovery cohort repertoires had been generated using a single sequencing platform. Both class I and class II loci were covered by HLA typing, at four-digit resolution. The number of typed donors differed by locus: roughly 620-640 for A, B, C, DRB1 and DQB1; 522 for DQA1; roughly 600 for DPA1; and around 450 for DPB1. Because of strong linkage in the cohort, four to six DR-DQ haplotypes were treated as single units for association and clustering. Across approximately 420 genotyped donors of the cohort, an average of roughly 250,000 unique TCR beta nucleotide sequences per donor were sequenced, and 15% to 20% of those sequences were non-productive.

Counted from cysteine to phenylalanine, this CDR3 has 15 amino acids. Left in the record is the CDR3 DNA by itself, 45 bases read in frame from the first base. According to the germline V gene, CDR1 reads MNHEY and CDR2 reads SVGAGI. V loses 2 bases, J loses 2 bases, and the germline ends lie 13 bases apart. About this clone itself: The target of this receptor is not known. Base qualities are not recorded, but no much larger clone differs from it by a single base.

The cohort was made up of 500 to 800 healthy bone marrow donors. At the time of sampling, all cohort members were nominally healthy, though unrecorded immune exposures were likely present. The donor tested CMV seropositive and was one of the 289 seropositive cohort members. Each donor provided a peripheral blood sample, and peripheral blood mononuclear cells were used for TCR beta sequencing. Genomic DNA extraction from the blood cell samples was performed with the Qiagen DNeasy Blood Extraction Kit. The library was generated by the immunoSEQ multiplex PCR assay. For the multiplex PCR, a mixture combining 60 forward primers for TCR Vbeta segments and 13 reverse primers for TCR Jbeta segments was used. A multiplex PCR assay on genomic DNA amplified the CDR3 region of rearranged TCR beta genes. The amplified TCR beta libraries were sequenced on the Illumina HiSeq System as 87-base-pair reads. Turning to the authors' computational methods: Across the 600 to 700 repertoires, a later analysis counted around 80 million unique TCR beta chains, roughly 11 million of which were shared by at least two donors. Raw reads were error-corrected and collapsed into unique sequences with a nearest-neighbor algorithm that merged closely related sequences to remove PCR and sequencing errors. Alignment of CDR3 sequences to IMGT reference sequences was used to assign V, D and J gene segments. For a sequence to be retained, a match of at least six nucleotides was required to both a V gene segment and a J gene segment. Rearrangements were called productive when the CDR3 lacked stop codons and stayed in frame with V and J; all others were non-productive. CDR3 was defined according to IMGT convention as the region running from the second conserved V-encoded cysteine to the conserved J-encoded phenylalanine. The earlier analysis of some 600 of the donors excluded sequences that lacked an unambiguous match to a single V gene segment. An earlier analysis of a few hundred of the donors called V segments functional above 56.7% productive rearrangements and segregating when the between-donor standard deviation exceeded 5%. To diagnose cytomegalovirus status from the catalog of TCR beta chain sequences, a statistical classification framework was built. A later analysis assigned V and J genes by comparing TCR nucleotide sequences with IMGT/GENE-DB human TR gene sequences. In a later analysis, CDR3 sequences and most-parsimonious VDJ recombination scenarios were assigned using the TCRdist pipeline. In a later analysis, each TCR beta chain was defined by its CDR3 amino acid sequence together with its V-gene family, and reads without a unique V-gene family were excluded. To address suspected cross-contamination and a sequencing artifact, a later analysis removed a few hundred highly shared, low-generation-probability nucleotide sequences. For each public chain, a later analysis derived a clonal expansion index from normalized ranks of inferred template counts within each repertoire. Generation probabilities in a later analysis came from a VDJ recombination model fitted to out-of-frame rearrangements, and those results were checked against IGoR. Hypergeometric tests were used in a later analysis to score TCR-TCR, TCR-HLA and TCR-CMV co-occurrence, with a repertoire-size bias correction applied to the TCR pairs. In a later analysis, false discovery rates were estimated by permuting HLA or CMV assignments 20 times. In a later analysis, co-occurring TCRs were grouped with DBSCAN, and TCRdist sequence similarity was added when clustering was performed within HLA-allele-positive subsets. Repertoires with fewer than 30,000 or more than 120,000 public chains were left out of co-occurrence clustering, as were about 5 repertoires with anomalous nucleotide sharing. TCRdb holds this immuneACCESS table with in-frame rearrangements only. Some clones are missing; in checked studies, unresolved V genes explain under half, and the rest has no known cause. V and J calls and clone size are as listed in that table; D and trimming were resolved from the DNA. This sample holds about 210,000 clones; roughly 87% were observed only once. The ten most abundant clones make up approximately 6% of the sample.

Overall study outcomes, separate from this receptor: In a later analysis, most CMV-associated TCR beta chains were found to appear HLA-restricted, with HLA associations seemingly driven largely by CMV exposure. A further reported finding was that TCR beta sequences accurately predicted the HLA-A and HLA-B alleles for most subjects in the first cohort. In vitro tests confirmed that a few of the cytomegalovirus-associated TCR beta chains recognize cytomegalovirus antigens. Some IMGT-functional V segments, including TRBV6-2 and TRBV6-3, could not be told apart with the 87-base-pair reads, so those segments were excluded. According to a later analysis, TCR association rates differed among HLA loci, with DRB1 alleles showing the most associated TCRs and HLA-C alleles showing the fewest. A group of highly shared sequence variants was considered likely to be a technical artifact of the sequencing pipeline. In a later analysis, HLA-associated TCR beta chains showed more clonal expansion and lower generation probabilities than non-associated chains that were equally common. Specific HLA alleles were associated with some 15,000 TCR beta sequences at a false discovery rate of 0.05 in a later analysis. Strong co-occurrence of HLA alleles, especially DR and DQ, made assigning TCR associations to individual alleles difficult. In an earlier analysis of fewer than 750 of the donors, most TCR beta V segments were observed in productive rearrangements about 87% or about 30% of the time, broadly matching IMGT annotations. Compared with the approximately 670-donor mean, donors in an Asian-associated ancestry cluster had fewer N-insertions in productive TCRs, according to a later genetic analysis. Most TCR sequences were seen in very few donors, while some public TCRs were found in many individuals. Roughly uniform sequencing depth across donors was assumed in presence/absence analyses, although this assumption may not hold. Correlated functional status among segregating V segments might be attributable to linkage disequilibrium, but an unknown experimental factor could not be ruled out. In this cohort, only TCR beta chains were sequenced, and detectable features were limited by the absence of alpha or paired-chain data. Immune exposure information for the cohort was limited to CMV serostatus. HLA typing was unavailable for some donors at each locus, so association tests used only the typed subset. Cytomegalovirus status was reported to be diagnosed by the classifier with high specificity and sensitivity in both the original and validation cohorts. About 15 rarely observed V segments, including chromosome 9 orphons, were excluded from the earlier analysis of almost 600 of the donors because counts were too low. In a later genetic analysis, a missense DCLRE1C variant was associated with V-gene and J-gene trimming of TCR beta chains, and the association was replicated in an independent cohort. In a later analysis, several top co-occurrence clusters were reported to appear linked to parvovirus B19, influenza, CMV and Epstein-Barr virus. The authors suggested that the approach could potentially be extended to other disease states and immunological phenotypes. A total of 150 to 200 TCR beta chains were listed by the study as associated with cytomegalovirus.

The sample comprised PBMCs. The sequence was obtained from a man aged 35 to 55 in good health and CMV-seropositive. The chain is encoded by TRBV6-5 joined to TRBJ2-7; a tentative D match to TRBD1 spans 6 bases. The CDR3 reads CASSYTRQVTYEQYF. The sequence in DNA is TGTGCCAGCAGTTACACCCGACAGGTTACCTACGAGCAGTACTTC.